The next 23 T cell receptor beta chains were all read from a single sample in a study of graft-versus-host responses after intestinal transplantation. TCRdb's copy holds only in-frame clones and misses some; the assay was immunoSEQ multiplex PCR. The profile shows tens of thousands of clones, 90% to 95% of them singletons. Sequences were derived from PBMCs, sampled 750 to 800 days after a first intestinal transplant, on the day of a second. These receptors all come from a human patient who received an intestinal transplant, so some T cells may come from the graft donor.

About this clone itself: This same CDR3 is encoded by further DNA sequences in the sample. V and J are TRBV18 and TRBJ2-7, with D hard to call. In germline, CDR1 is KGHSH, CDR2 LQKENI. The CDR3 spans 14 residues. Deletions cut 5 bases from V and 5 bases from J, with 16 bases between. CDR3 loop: CASSAQSWRDEQYF. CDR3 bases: TGTGCCAGCTCAGCCCAATCATGGCGTGACGAGCAGTACTTC.

CDR3 sequence (DNA): TGTGCCAGCAGCTTGGGGGACAGGGGTTTCCAAGAGACCCAGTACTTC. Translating it yields CASSLGDRGFQETQYF. V is TRBV7-9 and J is TRBJ2-5; 10 nucleotides line up with TRBD1. The CDR3 covers 16 residues. Per germline, CDR1 SEHNR and CDR2 FQNEAQ (reference sequence). With V trimmed by 3 bases and J by 1 base, 5 bases remained unmatched.

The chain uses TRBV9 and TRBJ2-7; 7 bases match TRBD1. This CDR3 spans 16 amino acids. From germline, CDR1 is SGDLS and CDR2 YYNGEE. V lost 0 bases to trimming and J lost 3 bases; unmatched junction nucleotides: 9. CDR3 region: CASSVVADRAGYEQYF. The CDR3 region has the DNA TGTGCCAGCAGCGTAGTGGCCGACAGGGCGGGCTACGAGCAGTACTTC.

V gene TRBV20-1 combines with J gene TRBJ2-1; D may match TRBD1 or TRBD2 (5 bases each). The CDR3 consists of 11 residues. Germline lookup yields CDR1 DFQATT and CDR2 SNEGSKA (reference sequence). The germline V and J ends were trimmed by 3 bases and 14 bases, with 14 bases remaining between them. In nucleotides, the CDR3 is TGCAGTGCTAGGTTCGGGGACGGGGAGTTCTTC. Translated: CSARFGDGEFF.

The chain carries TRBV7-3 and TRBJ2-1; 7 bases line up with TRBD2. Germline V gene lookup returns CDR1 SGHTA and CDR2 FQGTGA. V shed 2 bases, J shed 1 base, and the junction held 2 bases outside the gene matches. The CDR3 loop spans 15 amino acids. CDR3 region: CASSLSSGSYNEQFF. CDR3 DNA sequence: TGTGCCAGCAGCTTATCTAGCGGATCCTACAATGAGCAGTTCTTC.

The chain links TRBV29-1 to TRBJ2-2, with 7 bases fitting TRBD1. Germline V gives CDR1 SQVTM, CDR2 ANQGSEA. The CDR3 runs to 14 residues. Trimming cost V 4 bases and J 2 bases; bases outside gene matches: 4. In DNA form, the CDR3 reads TGCAGCGTTGTTGGGACAGTCAACACCGGGGAGCTGTTTTTT. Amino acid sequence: CSVVGTVNTGELFF.

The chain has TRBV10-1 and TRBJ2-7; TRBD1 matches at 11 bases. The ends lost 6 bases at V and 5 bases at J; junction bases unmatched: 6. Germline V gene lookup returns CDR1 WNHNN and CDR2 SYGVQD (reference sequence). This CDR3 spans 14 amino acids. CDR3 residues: CASRRTGGLHEQYF. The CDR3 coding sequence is TGCGCCAGCAGGAGGACAGGGGGCCTCCACGAGCAGTACTTC.

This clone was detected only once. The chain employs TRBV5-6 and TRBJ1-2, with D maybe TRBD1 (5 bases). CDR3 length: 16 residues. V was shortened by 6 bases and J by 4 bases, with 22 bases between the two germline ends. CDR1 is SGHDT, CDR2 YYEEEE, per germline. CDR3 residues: CASTTDGTPEGYGYTF. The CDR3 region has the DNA TGTGCCAGCACCACGGACGGGACCCCCGAAGGCTATGGCTACACCTTC.

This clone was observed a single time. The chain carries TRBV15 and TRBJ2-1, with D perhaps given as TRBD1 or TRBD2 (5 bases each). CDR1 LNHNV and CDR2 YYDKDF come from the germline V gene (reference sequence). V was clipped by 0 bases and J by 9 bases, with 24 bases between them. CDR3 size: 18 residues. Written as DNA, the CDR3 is TGTGCCACCAGCAGAGAAGGGGTTCGAAGGCGGGCGTTTGGTGAGCAGTTCTTC. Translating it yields CATSREGVRRRAFGEQFF.

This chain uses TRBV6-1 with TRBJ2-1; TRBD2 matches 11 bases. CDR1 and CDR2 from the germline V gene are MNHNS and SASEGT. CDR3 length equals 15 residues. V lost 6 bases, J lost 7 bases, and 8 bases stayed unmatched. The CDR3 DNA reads TGTGCCAGCAGGCCCCATAGCGGGAGGGATAATGAGCAGTTCTTC. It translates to CASRPHSGRDNEQFF.

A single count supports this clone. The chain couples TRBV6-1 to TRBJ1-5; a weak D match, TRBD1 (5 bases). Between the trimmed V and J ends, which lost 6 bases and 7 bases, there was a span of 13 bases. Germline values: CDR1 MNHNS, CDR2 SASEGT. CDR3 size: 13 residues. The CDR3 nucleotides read TGTGCCAGCAGCCCCCCGGGGGGGCAGCCCCAGCATTTT. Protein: CASSPPGGQPQHF.

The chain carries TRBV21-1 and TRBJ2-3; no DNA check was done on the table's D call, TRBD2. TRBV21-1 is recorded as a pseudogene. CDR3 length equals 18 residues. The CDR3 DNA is TGTGCCAGCAGCAATCCCTTGAGCAGCGCGAACATCACAGATACGCAGTATTTT. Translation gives CASSNPLSSANITDTQYF.

The CDR3 reads CASSPSDRGNTEAFF. CDR3 coding DNA: TGCGCCAGCAGCCCTTCGGACAGAGGGAACACTGAAGCTTTCTTT. The V gene is TRBV4-1, the J gene TRBJ1-1, with D maybe TRBD1 (6 bases). Germline CDR1 is MGHRA and CDR2 is YSYEKL. This CDR3 has 15 residues. V lost 4 bases to trimming and J lost 1 base, with 13 bases between them.

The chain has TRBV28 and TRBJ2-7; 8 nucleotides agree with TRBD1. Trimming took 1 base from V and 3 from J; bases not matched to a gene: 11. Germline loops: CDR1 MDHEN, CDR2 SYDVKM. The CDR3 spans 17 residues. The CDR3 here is CASSLSISTTGDYEQYF. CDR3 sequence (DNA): TGTGCCAGCAGTTTATCCATTTCGACGACAGGGGACTACGAGCAGTACTTC.

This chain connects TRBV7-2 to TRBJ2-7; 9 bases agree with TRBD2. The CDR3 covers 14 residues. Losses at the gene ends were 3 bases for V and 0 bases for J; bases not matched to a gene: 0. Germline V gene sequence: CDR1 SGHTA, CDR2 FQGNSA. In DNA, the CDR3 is TGTGCCAGCAGCTTTAGCGGGAGCTCCTACGAGCAGTACTTC. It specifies CASSFSGSSYEQYF.

The DNA for the CDR3 is TGCGCCAGCAGTGAGCCGGGACTAGGAGAGCAGTACTTC. Encoded protein: CASSEPGLGEQYF. The chain uses TRBV10-1 and TRBJ2-5, with 8 bases lining up with TRBD2. In germline, CDR1 is WNHNN, CDR2 SYGVQD (reference sequence). V lost 2 bases, J lost 11 bases, and 7 bases stayed unmatched. The CDR3 length is 13 residues.

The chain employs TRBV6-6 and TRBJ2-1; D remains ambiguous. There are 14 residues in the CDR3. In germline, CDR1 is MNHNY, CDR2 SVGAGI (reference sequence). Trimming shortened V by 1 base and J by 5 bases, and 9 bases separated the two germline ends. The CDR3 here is CASSYYSRNNEQFF. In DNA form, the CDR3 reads TGTGCCAGCAGTTACTATAGCCGCAACAATGAGCAGTTCTTC.

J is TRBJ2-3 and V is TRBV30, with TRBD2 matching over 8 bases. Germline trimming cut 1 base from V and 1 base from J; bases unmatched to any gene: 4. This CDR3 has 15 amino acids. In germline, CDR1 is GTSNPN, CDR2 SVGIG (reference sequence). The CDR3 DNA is TGTGCCTGGAGTGACCAACTAGCGGGCACAGATACGCAGTATTTT. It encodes CAWSDQLAGTDTQYF.

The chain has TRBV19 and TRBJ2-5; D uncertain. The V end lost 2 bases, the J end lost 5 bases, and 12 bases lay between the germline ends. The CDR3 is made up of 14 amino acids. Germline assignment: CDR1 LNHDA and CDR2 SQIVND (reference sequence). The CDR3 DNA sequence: TGTGCCAGTAGTATATTGGGTCAAAGGGAGACCCAGTACTTC. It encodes CASSILGQRETQYF.

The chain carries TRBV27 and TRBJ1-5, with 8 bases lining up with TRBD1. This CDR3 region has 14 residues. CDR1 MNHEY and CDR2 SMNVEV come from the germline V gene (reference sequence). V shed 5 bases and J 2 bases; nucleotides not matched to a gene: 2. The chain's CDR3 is CASSLGQGNQPQHF. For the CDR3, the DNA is TGTGCCAGCAGTCTGGGACAGGGCAATCAGCCCCAGCATTTT.

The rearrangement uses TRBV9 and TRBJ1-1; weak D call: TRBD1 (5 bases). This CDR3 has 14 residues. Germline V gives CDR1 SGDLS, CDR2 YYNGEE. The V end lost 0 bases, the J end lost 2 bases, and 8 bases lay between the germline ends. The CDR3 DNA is TGTGCCAGCAGCGTAGTCGACAGAAACACTGAAGCTTTCTTT. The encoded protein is CASSVVDRNTEAFF.

DNA of the CDR3: TGTGCCAGCAGCGTAGCAGGAGACGTTGGAAAACTGTTTTTT. It is translated as CASSVAGDVGKLFF. The rearrangement uses TRBV9 and TRBJ1-4; no clear D. Trimming took off 0 bases at V and 10 bases at J, with 13 bases between the two ends. CDR3 length: 14 amino acids. The germline V gene encodes CDR1 SGDLS and CDR2 YYNGEE.

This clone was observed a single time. The CDR3 bases are TGTGCCAGCAGTAGGGTAGGCCCTGATACGCAGTATTTT. Translated, it gives CASSRVGPDTQYF. The gene calls are TRBV6-1 and TRBJ2-3, with D unresolved. Germline loops: CDR1 MNHNS, CDR2 SASEGT. V lost 5 bases to trimming and J lost 6 bases, with 12 bases between them. This CDR3 comprises 13 residues.